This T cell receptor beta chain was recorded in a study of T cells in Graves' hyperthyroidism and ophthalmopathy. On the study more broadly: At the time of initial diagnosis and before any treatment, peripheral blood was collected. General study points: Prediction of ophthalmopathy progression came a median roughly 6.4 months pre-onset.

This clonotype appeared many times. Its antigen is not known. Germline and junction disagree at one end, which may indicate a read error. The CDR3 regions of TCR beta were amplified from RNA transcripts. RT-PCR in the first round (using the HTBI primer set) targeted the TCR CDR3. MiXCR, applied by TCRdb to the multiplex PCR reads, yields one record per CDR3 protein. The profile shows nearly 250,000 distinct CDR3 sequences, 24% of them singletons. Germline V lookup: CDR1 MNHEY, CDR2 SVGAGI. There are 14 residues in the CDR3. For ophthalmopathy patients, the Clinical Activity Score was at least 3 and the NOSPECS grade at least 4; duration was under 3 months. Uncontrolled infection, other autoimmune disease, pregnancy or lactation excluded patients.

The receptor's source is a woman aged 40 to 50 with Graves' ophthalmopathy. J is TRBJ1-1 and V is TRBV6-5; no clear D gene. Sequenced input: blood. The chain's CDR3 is CAGSSRFYTMGAFF. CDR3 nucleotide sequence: TGTGCCGGCAGTTCACGGTTCTACACCATGGGGGCTTTCTTT.